This T cell receptor beta chain was sequenced for a study of STAT5B mutations in CD4+ large granular lymphocyte leukemia. Generated by immunoSEQ multiplex PCR, the TCRdb table keeps only in-frame clones and is missing some. Of 40,000 to 45,000 clones in the sample, roughly four fifths are singletons; the top ten hold 3.5% to 4%. CDR1 and CDR2 from the germline V gene are MNHNS and SASEGT. The V and J ends lost 6 bases and 3 bases, in that order; junction bases with no gene match: 5. This CDR3 has 14 amino acids. The V and J genes are TRBV6-1 and TRBJ1-5, with 7 bases matching TRBD1. This clonotype originated in a human donor in good health. Specimen: CD4+ T cells from blood buffy coats. The CDR3 loop reads CASRHGTVNQPQHF. DNA for the CDR3: TGTGCCAGCAGGCACGGGACAGTCAATCAGCCCCAGCATTTT.